This TCR beta chain comes out of a study of cytomegalovirus exposure and HLA in healthy donors (dated by TCRdb to about 2017). Describing the broader study: The 500 to 700 repertoires of the first cohort and the roughly 110 validation repertoires were produced on the same platform, according to a later analysis. The study was designed to test whether signatures of past pathogen exposure could be identified by cataloging public T cell receptors. In addition to the first cohort of 650 to 750 subjects, a separate validation cohort of around 110 different subjects was used. High-throughput TCR immunosequencing, statistical association of individual TCRs with disease status, and machine learning were combined to predict cytomegalovirus infection status. General conclusions and limits of the study: A later analysis had no HLA typing for the validation cohort, so co-occurrence there was scored across all 130 or so repertoires. The study gave a list of 150 to 200 TCR beta chains associated with cytomegalovirus. Across donors, most TCR sequences were observed very rarely, whereas some public TCRs were present in many individuals. The authors suggested that the approach could potentially be generalized to other disease states and immunological phenotypes. In vitro tests confirmed that a few of the cytomegalovirus-associated TCR beta chains recognize cytomegalovirus antigens. The classifier was reported to diagnose cytomegalovirus status with high specificity and sensitivity in both the original and validation cohorts. A later analysis found that TCRs clustered in the first cohort also tended to co-occur in the roughly 120 validation repertoires, with roughly 95% of cluster scores above 0.

The donors belonged to the validation cohort of about 130 subjects, which was separate from the approximately 700-subject first cohort. Library creation used the immunoSEQ multiplex PCR assay. The authors' pipeline ran thus. A statistical classification framework was developed to diagnose cytomegalovirus status using the catalog of TCR beta chain sequences. TCRdb mirrors the immuneACCESS table, restricted to in-frame sequences. Some clones are absent from its copies; in checked studies, under half trace to an unresolved V gene, and the reason for the others is unknown. Clonal size and the V and J genes are those of that table, whereas D and trimming came from the DNA. The sample has 200,000 or so clones on record, approximately 80% of them singletons. Roughly 7% of the sample is held by the ten biggest clonotypes. Concerning this clone itself: It lacks a known antigen. Base qualities are not provided; no much larger clone lies one nucleotide away.

Sequenced input: PBMCs. The receptor was derived from a man between 18 and 35 years old in good health and CMV-seropositive.

In nucleotide form, the sequence is TGTGCCAGCAGGGGGGGGCGGGAGAGCACCGGGGAGCTGTTTTTT. It specifies CASRGGRESTGELFF. The chain uses TRBV28 and TRBJ2-2; TRBD2 is a possible D gene, resting on 7 matching bases. The CDR3 spans 15 residues, from the cysteine through the phenylalanine. CDR3 DNA is the only sequence kept; it has 45 bases, read in frame from the first base. The junction shows trimming of 6 bases on V and 4 bases on J, plus 15 bases between the germline ends. From the germline V gene, CDR1 is MDHEN and CDR2 is SYDVKM. The entire variable domain, with the stretches around the CDR3 drawn from the reference TRBV28 and TRBJ2-2 proteins, is DVKVTQSSRYLVKRTGEKVFLECVQDMDHENMFWYRQDPGLGLRLIYFSYDVKMKEKGDIPEGYSVSREKKERFSLILESASTNQTSMYLCASRGGRESTGELFFGEGSRLTVL.